This T cell receptor (beta chain) was profiled in a study of CD8+CD57+ T cells in acquired aplastic anemia. This CDR3 contains 12 residues. Looked up from germline, CDR1 is PRHDT and CDR2 is FYEKMQ (reference sequence). Trimming removed 4 bases at V and 10 bases at J, with 11 bases between. Both TCR beta VDJ combination and CDR3 sequence profiling were carried out. Genomic DNA was the template for this profiling. MiXCR, run by TCRdb on the reads, gives a single entry per CDR3 protein. The repertoire holds about 420,000 distinct CDR3 sequences, with roughly 68% as singletons. Sequencing used sorted CD4+, CD8+, or CD8+CD57+ T cells (not recorded which) from PBMCs. The TCR comes from a human donor in good health, serving as a control. The V call is TRBV13, the J call TRBJ2-1; D ambiguous. The CDR3 DNA is TGTGCCAGCAGCTCCCCTAACGCAGAGCAGTTCTTC. This codes for CASSSPNAEQFF. Full variable domain (missing parts from reference TRBV13 and TRBJ2-1): AAGVIQSPRHLIKEKRETATLKCYPIPRHDTVYWYQQGPGQDPQFLISFYEKMQSDKGSIPDRFSAQQFSDYHSELNMSSLELGDSALYFCASSSPNAEQFFGPGTRLTVL.